The 13 T cell receptor beta chains reported below all come from one sample, sequenced in a study of blood T cell repertoires in COVID-19 (dated by TCRdb to the early 2020s). To prepare the library, the immunoSEQ multiplex PCR assay was applied. TCRdb obtained this table from immuneACCESS and retained in-frame rearrangements with V and J assigned. These tables miss some clones; where compared with another copy, unresolved V genes account for less than half of the shortfall, and the remainder is unexplained. The sample data list about 270,000 clones, and more than 80% of these were observed just once. Roughly 3.9% of the sample comes from the top ten. Material for sequencing was PBMCs or T cells enriched from blood (not recorded which). The origin of the receptors is a woman in her twenties or thirties with acute COVID-19.

In regard to this clone: A single base separates this from a much larger clone, so it may be a read error. The CDR3 DNA sequence: TGTGCCAGCAGCCAACTAGCGGGAGAGCGGTACGAGCAGTACTTC. Translating it yields CASSQLAGERYEQYF. The rearrangement links TRBV13 to TRBJ2-7; 11 bases fit TRBD2. Germline assignment: CDR1 PRHDT and CDR2 FYEKMQ (reference sequence). V trimming: 5 bases; J trimming: 4 bases; junction bases outside the gene matches: 7. This CDR3 has 15 amino acids.

J is TRBJ2-7 and V is TRBV28, with D perhaps matching TRBD1 (6 bases). From germline, CDR1 is MDHEN and CDR2 SYDVKM. The CDR3 loop spans 12 amino acids. Between the trimmed V and J ends, which lost 9 bases and 3 bases, there was a span of 12 bases. CDR3 in DNA: TGTGCCAGTCGGGACACTTTCTACGAGCAGTACTTC. It translates to CASRDTFYEQYF.

The rearrangement joins TRBV6-1 to TRBJ2-1; tentative D call: TRBD2 (5 bases). V was trimmed by 0 bases and J by 9 bases, leaving 15 bases between them. The CDR3 runs to 15 residues. Germline values: CDR1 MNHNS, CDR2 SASEGT. The CDR3 loop is CASSEATRGSGEQFF. The CDR3 DNA reads TGTGCCAGCAGTGAAGCGACACGGGGTTCGGGTGAGCAGTTCTTC.

V is TRBV18 and J is TRBJ2-1; D gene unclear. The V end was cut by 4 bases, the J end by 5 bases, with 15 bases between. Germline V gives CDR1 KGHSH, CDR2 LQKENI. The CDR3 extends over 15 amino acids. CDR3 DNA sequence: TGTGCCAGCTCACACCGACAAACAACTCACAATGAGCAGTTCTTC. Encoded protein: CASSHRQTTHNEQFF.

The CDR3 region has the DNA TGTGCCAGCAGCTTAGCGCTGACTGTAGCGGGGACAAGCACAGATACGCAGTATTTT. As protein: CASSLALTVAGTSTDTQYF. The chain carries TRBV7-6 and TRBJ2-3; 8 bases are shared with TRBD2. CDR1 and CDR2 (germline): SGHVS, FNYEAQ. The CDR3 consists of 19 residues. Germline trimming cut 0 bases from V and 0 bases from J; bases unmatched to any gene: 11.

The rearrangement uses TRBV6-5 and TRBJ2-7, with 8 positions matching TRBD1. Unmatched junction bases numbered 6, after V lost 5 bases and J lost 3 bases. The germline V gene has CDR1 MNHEY and CDR2 SVGAGI. The CDR3 totals 14 residues. The CDR3 is CASSPGQDFYEQYF. CDR3 in DNA: TGTGCCAGCAGTCCGGGACAGGATTTCTACGAGCAGTACTTC.

The chain combines TRBV27 with TRBJ1-5; no clear D. There are 14 residues in the CDR3. Trimming shortened V by 8 bases and J by 0 bases, and 11 bases separated the two germline ends. Germline V gives CDR1 MNHEY, CDR2 SMNVEV (reference sequence). The CDR3 here is CASGLDGSNQPQHF. Written as DNA, the CDR3 is TGTGCCAGCGGACTGGACGGTAGCAATCAGCCCCAGCATTTT.

The chain combines TRBV3-1 (or the pseudogene TRBV3-2) with TRBJ2-7, with 12 bases aligning to TRBD2. The germline V gene has CDR1 LGHDT and CDR2 YNNKEL (reference sequence). Losses at the gene ends were 3 bases for V and 3 bases for J; bases not matched to a gene: 12. This CDR3 region has 18 residues. The CDR3 nucleotides read TGTGCCAGCAGCCATTCCGAGACGCCTAGCGGGAGGGGCTACGAGCAGTACTTC. Translated, it gives CASSHSETPSGRGYEQYF.

This clone was detected once. J is TRBJ2-7 and V is TRBV3-1 (or the pseudogene TRBV3-2), with 14 bases aligning to TRBD2. The CDR3 length is 21 residues. Germline V gives CDR1 LGHDT, CDR2 YNNKEL (reference sequence). The ends lost 2 bases at V and 1 base at J; junction bases unmatched: 16. Here the CDR3 reads CASSQRPLAGLAGEGSYEQYF. In nucleotides, the CDR3 is TGTGCCAGCAGCCAACGACCGCTGGCGGGACTAGCGGGAGAGGGGTCCTACGAGCAGTACTTC.

The V call is TRBV11-2, the J call TRBJ2-1; 12 bases match TRBD2. The junction had 8 bases not matched to a gene; V was cut back by 4 bases and J by 7 bases. Germline CDR1 SGHAT, CDR2 FQNNGV. CDR3 length: 16 residues. The CDR3 loop is CASSSILAGGSNEQFF. The CDR3 DNA sequence: TGTGCCAGCAGCTCGATACTAGCGGGAGGCTCGAATGAGCAGTTCTTC.

CDR3 DNA: TGTGCCAGCAGTTACAGGGACAGGGCCCCTAACTATGGCTACACCTTC. It is translated as CASSYRDRAPNYGYTF. The chain uses TRBV6-5 and TRBJ1-2; TRBD1 matches 9 bases. Germline V lookup: CDR1 MNHEY, CDR2 SVGAGI. Trimming removed 2 bases from V and 0 bases from J; junction bases left unmatched: 4. CDR3 length equals 16 residues.

The V gene is TRBV24-1, the J gene TRBJ1-1; 7 bases line up with TRBD1. The germline CDR1 and CDR2 sequences are KGHDR and SFDVKD. J lost 10 bases, V lost 3 bases, and 4 bases had no gene match. The CDR3 has 12 amino acids. The CDR3 here is CATSDRQGAAFF. The CDR3 DNA reads TGTGCCACCAGTGATAGACAGGGAGCAGCTTTCTTT.

The rearrangement uses TRBV11-2 and TRBJ2-1, with 11 bases matching TRBD2. CDR3 size: 16 residues. In germline, CDR1 is SGHAT, CDR2 FQNNGV. Losses at the gene ends were 4 bases for V and 9 bases for J; bases not matched to a gene: 11. The CDR3 spells CASSSESLAGGSEQFF. The DNA of the CDR3 is TGTGCCAGCAGCTCCGAGAGCCTAGCGGGAGGAAGTGAGCAGTTCTTC.